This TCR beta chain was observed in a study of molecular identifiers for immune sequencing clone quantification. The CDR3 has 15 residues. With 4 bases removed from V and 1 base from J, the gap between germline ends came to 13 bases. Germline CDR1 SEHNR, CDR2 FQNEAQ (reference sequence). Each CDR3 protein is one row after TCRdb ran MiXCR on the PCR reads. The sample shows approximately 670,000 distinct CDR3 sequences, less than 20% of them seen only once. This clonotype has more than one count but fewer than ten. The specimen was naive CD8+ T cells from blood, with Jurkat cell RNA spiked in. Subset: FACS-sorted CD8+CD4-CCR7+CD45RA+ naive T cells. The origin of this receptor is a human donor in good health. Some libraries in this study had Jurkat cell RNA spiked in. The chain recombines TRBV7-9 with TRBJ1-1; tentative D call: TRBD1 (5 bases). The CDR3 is CASSSSGTQNTEAFF. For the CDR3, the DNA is TGTGCCAGCAGCTCCTCCGGGACTCAGAACACTGAAGCTTTCTTT.